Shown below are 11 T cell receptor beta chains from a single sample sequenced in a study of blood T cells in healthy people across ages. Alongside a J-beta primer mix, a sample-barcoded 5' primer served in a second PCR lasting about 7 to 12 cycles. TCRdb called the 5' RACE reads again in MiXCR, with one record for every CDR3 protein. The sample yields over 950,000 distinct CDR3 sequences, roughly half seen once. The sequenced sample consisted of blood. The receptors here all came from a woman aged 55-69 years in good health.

The CDR3: CASSSLQNTGELFF. The CDR3 DNA follows: TGTGCCAGCAGCAGCTTACAGAACACCGGGGAGCTGTTTTTT. The chain links TRBV5-5 to TRBJ2-2, with D unresolved. The V end lost 4 bases, the J end lost 1 base, and 8 bases lay between the germline ends. Germline V CDR1 and CDR2: SGHKS, YYEKEE (reference sequence). There are 14 residues in the CDR3.

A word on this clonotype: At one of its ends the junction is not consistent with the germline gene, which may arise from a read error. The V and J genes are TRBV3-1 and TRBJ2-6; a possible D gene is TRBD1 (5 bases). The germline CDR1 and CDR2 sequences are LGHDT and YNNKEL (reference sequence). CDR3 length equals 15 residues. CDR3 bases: TGTGCCAGCAGCCAAGGGTACTCTGGGGCCGACGTCCTGACTTTC. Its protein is CASSQGYSGADVLTF.

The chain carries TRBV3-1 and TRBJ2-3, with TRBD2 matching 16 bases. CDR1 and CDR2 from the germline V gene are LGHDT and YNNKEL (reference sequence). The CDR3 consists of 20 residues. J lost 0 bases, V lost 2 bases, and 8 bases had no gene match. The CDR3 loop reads CASSQRCAGLAGGSTDTQYF. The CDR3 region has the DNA TGTGCCAGCAGCCAACGCTGCGCGGGACTAGCGGGAGGGAGCACAGATACGCAGTATTTT.

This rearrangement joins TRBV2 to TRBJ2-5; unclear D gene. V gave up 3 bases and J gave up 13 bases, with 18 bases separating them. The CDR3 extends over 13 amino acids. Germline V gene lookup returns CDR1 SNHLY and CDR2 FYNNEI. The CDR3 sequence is CASSENWTGLGYF. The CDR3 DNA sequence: TGTGCCAGCAGTGAGAATTGGACGGGCCTTGGGTACTTC.

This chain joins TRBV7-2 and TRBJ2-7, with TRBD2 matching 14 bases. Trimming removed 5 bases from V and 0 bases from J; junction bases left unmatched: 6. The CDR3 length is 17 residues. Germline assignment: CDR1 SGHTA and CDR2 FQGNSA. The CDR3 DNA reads TGTGCCAGCAGCCAACGACTAGCGGGAGGGTTCTCCTACGAGCAGTACTTC. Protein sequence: CASSQRLAGGFSYEQYF.

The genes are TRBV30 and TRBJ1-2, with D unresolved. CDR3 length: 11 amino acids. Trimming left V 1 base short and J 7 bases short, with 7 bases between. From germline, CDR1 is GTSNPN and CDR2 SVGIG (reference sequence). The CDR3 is CAWSDLRGYTF. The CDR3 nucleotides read TGTGCCTGGAGTGACTTGCGTGGCTACACCTTC.

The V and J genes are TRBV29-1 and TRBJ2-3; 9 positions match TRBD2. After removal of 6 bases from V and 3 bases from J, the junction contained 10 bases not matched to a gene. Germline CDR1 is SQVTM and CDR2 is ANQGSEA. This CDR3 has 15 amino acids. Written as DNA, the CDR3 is TGCAGCGTCCGAAGAGTAGCGGGAGAGACAGATACGCAGTATTTT. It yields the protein CSVRRVAGETDTQYF.

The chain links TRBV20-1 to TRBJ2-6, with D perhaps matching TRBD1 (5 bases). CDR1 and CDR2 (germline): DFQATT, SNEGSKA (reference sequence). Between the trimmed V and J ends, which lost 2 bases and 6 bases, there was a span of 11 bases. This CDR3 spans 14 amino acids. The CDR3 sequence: CSARWGTAANVLTF. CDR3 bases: TGCAGTGCTAGATGGGGCACCGCGGCCAACGTCCTGACTTTC.

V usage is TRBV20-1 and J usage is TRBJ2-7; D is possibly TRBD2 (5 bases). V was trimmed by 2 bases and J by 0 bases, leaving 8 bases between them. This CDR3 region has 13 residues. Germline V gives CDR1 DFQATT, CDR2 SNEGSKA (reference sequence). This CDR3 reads CSARLLDSYEQYF. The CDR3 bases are TGCAGTGCTAGACTACTAGACTCCTACGAGCAGTACTTC.

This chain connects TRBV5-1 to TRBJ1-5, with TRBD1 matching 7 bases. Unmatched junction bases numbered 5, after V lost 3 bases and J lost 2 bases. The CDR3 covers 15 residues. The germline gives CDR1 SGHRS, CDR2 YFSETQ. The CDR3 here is CASSSDTGGNQPQHF. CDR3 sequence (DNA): TGCGCCAGCAGCTCGGATACAGGGGGCAATCAGCCCCAGCATTTT.

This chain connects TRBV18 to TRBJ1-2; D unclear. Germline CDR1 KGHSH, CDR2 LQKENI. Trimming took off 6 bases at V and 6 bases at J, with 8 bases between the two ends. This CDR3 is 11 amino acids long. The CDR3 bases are TGTGCCAGCTCTCTACACGATGGCTACACCTTC. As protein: CASSLHDGYTF.